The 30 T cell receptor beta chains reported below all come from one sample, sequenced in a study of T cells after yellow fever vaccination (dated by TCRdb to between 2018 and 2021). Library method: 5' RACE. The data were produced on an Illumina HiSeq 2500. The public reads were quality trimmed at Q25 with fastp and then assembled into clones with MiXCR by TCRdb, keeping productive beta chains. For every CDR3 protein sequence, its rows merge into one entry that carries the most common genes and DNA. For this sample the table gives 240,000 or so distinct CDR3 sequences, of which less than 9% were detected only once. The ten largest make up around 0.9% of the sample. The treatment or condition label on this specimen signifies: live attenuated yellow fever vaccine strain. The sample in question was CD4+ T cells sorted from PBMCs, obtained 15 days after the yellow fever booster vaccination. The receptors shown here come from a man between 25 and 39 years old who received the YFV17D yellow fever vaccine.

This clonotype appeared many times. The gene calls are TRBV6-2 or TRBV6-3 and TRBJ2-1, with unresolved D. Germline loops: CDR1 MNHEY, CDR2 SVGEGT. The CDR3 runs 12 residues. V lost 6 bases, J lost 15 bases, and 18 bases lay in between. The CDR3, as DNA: TGTGCCAGCAGGGCCGGGCCCGGTGGGTTGTTCTTC. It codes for CASRAGPGGLFF.

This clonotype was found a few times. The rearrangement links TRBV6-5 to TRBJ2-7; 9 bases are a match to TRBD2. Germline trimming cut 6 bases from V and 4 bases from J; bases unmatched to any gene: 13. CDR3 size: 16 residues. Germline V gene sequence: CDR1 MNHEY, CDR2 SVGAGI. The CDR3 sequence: CASSLPGLATSYEQYF. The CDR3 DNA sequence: TGTGCCAGCAGCTTACCGGGACTAGCTACCTCTTACGAGCAGTACTTC.

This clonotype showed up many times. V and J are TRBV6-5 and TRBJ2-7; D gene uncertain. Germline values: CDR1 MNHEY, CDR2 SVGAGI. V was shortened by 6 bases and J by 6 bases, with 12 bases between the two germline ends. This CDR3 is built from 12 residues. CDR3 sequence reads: CASSQKAREQYF. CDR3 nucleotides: TGTGCCAGCAGCCAAAAAGCTCGCGAGCAGTACTTC.

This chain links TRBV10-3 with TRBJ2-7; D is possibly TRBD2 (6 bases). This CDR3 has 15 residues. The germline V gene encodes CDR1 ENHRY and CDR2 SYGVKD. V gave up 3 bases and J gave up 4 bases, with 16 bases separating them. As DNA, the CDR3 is TGTGCCATCAGTGACCGCGGGCGGCGGGGTTACGAGCAGTACTTC. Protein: CAISDRGRRGYEQYF.

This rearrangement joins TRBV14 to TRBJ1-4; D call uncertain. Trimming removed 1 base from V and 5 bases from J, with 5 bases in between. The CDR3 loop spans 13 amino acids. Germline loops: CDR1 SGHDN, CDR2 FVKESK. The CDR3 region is CASSQGANEKLFF. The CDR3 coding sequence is TGTGCCAGCAGCCAAGGGGCAAATGAAAAACTGTTTTTT.

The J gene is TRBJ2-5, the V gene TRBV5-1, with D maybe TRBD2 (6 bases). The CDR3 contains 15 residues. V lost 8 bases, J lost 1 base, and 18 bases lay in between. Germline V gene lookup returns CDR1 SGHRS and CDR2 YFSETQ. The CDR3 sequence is CASGNAEGPQETQYF. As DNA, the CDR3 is TGCGCCAGTGGAAACGCGGAGGGACCCCAAGAGACCCAGTACTTC.

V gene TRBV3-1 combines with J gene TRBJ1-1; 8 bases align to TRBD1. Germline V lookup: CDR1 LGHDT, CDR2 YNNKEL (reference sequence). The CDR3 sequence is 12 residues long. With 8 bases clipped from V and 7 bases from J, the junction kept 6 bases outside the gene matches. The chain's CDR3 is CASRDRMNEAFF. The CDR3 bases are TGTGCCAGCCGGGACAGGATGAATGAAGCTTTCTTT. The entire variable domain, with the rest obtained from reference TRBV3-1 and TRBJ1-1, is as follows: DTAVSQTPKYLVTQMGNDKSIKCEQNLGHDTMYWYKQDSKKFLKIMFSYNNKELIINETVPNRFSPKSPDKAHLNLHINSLELGDSAVYFCASRDRMNEAFFGQGTRLTVV.

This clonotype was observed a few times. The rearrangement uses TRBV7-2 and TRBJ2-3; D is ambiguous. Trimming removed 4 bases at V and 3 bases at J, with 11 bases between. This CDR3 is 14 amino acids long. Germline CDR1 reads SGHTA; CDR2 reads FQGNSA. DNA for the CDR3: TGTGCCAGCAGCTCAAAAGCCGGGACAGATACGCAGTATTTT. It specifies CASSSKAGTDTQYF.

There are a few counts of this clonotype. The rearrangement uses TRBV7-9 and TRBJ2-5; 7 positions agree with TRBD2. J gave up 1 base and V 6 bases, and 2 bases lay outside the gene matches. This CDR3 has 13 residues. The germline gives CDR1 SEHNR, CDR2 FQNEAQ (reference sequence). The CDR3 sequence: CASRKRGQETQYF. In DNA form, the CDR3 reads TGTGCCAGCAGAAAGCGGGGCCAAGAGACCCAGTACTTC.

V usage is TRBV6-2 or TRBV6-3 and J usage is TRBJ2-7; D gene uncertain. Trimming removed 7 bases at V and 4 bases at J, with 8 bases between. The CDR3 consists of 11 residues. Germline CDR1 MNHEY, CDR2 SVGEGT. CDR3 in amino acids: CASTFGYEQYF. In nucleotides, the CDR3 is TGTGCCAGCACGTTCGGTTACGAGCAGTACTTC.

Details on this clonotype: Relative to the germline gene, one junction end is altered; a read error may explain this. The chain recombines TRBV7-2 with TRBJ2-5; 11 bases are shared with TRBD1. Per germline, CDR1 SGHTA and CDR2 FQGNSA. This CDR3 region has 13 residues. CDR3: CASSLKTMGQGVF. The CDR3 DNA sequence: TGTGCCAGCAGCTTAAAGACTATGGGACAGGGGGTTTTC.

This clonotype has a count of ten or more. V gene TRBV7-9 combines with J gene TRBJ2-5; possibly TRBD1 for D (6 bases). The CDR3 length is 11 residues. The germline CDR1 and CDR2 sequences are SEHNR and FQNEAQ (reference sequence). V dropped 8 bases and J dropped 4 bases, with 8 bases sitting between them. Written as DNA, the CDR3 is TGTGCCAGCGGCAGGGGAGAGACCCAGTACTTC. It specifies CASGRGETQYF.

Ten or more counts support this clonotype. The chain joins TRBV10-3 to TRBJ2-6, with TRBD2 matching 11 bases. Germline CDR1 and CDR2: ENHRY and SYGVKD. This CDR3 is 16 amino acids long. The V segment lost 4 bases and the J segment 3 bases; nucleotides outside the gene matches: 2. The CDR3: CAISVLAGVGANVLTF. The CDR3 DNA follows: TGTGCCATCAGTGTACTAGCGGGAGTTGGGGCCAACGTCCTGACTTTC.

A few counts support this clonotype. The CDR3 reads CSARRGLGDNSPLHF. The DNA of the CDR3 is TGCAGTGCTAGGCGGGGGCTGGGGGATAATTCACCCCTCCACTTT. The chain joins TRBV20-1 to TRBJ1-6; a possible D gene is TRBD1 (6 bases). Germline V CDR1 and CDR2: DFQATT, SNEGSKA (reference sequence). Trimming took 3 bases from V and 5 from J, leaving 14 bases between them. This CDR3 is built from 15 residues.

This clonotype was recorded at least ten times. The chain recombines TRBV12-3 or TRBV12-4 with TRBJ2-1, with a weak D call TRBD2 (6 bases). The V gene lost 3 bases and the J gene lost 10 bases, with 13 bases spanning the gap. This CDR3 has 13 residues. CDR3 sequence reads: CASSFPKAGEQFF. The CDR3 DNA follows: TGTGCCAGCAGTTTCCCCAAGGCGGGAGAGCAGTTCTTC.

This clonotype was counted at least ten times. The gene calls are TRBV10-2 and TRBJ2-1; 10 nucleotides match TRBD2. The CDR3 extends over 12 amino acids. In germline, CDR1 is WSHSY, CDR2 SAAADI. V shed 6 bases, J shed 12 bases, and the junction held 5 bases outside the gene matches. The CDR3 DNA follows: TGCGCCAGCAGGGCTAGCGGGAGAGGGCAGTTCTTC. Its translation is CASRASGRGQFF.

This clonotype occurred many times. CDR3 coding DNA: TGTGCCAGCAGCCCTGACATCAGAGCCCAGCATTTT. Amino acids: CASSPDIRAQHF. The V call is TRBV12-3 or TRBV12-4, the J call TRBJ1-5; D gene uncertain. This CDR3 region has 12 residues. Trimming cost V 6 bases and J 11 bases, with 14 bases left between them.

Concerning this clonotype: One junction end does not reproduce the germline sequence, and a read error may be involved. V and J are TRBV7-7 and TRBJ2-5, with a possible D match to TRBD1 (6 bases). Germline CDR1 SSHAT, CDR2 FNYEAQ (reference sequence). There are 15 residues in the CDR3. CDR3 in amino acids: CASSLTLTGYETQYF. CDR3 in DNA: TGTGCTAGCAGCTTGACGCTCACAGGGTATGAGACCCAGTACTTC. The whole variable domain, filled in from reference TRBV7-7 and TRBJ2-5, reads GAGVSQSPRYKVTKRGQDVTLRCDPISSHATLYWYQQALGQGPEFLTYFNYEAQPDKSGLPSDRFSAERPEGSISTLTIQRTEQRDSAMYRCASSLTLTGYETQYFGPGTRLLVL.

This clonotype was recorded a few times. DNA for the CDR3: TGTGCCAGCAGCGACGGGACAGGCCACTACAATGAGCAGTTCTTC. Its protein is CASSDGTGHYNEQFF. The J gene is TRBJ2-1, the V gene TRBV7-2, with 8 bases identical to TRBD1. The ends lost 5 bases at V and 3 bases at J; junction bases unmatched: 6. The CDR3 covers 15 residues. Germline V lookup: CDR1 SGHTA, CDR2 FQGNSA.

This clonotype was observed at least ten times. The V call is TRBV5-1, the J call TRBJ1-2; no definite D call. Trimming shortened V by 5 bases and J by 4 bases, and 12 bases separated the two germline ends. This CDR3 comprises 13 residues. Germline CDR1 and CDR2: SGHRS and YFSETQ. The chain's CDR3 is CASRSMGFYGYTF. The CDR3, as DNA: TGCGCCAGCAGATCTATGGGATTCTATGGCTACACCTTC.

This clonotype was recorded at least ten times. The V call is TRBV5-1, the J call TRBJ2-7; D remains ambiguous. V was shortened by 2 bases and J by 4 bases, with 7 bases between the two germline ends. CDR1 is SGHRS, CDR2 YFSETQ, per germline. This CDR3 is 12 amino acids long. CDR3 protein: CASSFSTYEQYF. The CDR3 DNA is TGCGCCAGCAGCTTCTCGACATACGAGCAGTACTTC. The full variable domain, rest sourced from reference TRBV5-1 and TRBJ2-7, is KAGVTQTPRYLIKTRGQQVTLSCSPISGHRSVSWYQQTPGQGLQFLFEYFSETQRNKGNFPGRFSGRQFSNSRSEMNVSTLELGDSALYLCASSFSTYEQYFGPGTRLTVT.

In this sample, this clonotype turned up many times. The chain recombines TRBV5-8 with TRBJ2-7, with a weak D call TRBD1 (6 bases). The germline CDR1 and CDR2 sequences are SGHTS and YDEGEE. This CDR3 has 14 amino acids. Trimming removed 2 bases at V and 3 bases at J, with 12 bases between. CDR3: CASSLSDSDYEQYF. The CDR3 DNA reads TGTGCCAGCAGCTTATCGGACAGTGACTACGAGCAGTACTTC.

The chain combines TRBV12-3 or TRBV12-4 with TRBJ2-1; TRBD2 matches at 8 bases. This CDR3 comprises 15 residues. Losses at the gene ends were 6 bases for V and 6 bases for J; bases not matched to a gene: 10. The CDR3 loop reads CASSPRGGYFNEQFF. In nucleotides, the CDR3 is TGTGCCAGCAGCCCCCGCGGGGGGTATTTCAATGAGCAGTTCTTC.

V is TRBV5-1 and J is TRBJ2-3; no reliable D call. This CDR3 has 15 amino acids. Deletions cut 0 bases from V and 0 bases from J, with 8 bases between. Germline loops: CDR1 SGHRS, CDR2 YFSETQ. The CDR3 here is CASSLASVSTDTQYF. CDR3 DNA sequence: TGCGCCAGCAGCTTGGCCTCCGTGAGCACAGATACGCAGTATTTT.

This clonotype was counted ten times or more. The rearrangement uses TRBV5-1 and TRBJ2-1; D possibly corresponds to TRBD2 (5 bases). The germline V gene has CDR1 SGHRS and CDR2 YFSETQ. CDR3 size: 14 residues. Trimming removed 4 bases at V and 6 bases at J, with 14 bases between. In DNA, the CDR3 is TGCGCCAGCAGCCCCTGGACTTCTTCCAATGAGCAGTTCTTC. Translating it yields CASSPWTSSNEQFF.

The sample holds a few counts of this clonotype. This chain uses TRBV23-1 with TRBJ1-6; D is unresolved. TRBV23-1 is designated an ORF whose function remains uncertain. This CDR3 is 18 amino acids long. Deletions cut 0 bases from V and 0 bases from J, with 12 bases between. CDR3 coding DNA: TGCGCCAGCAGTCAATCAACGCCCCTTAGCTCCTATAATTCACCCCTCCACTTT. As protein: CASSQSTPLSSYNSPLHF.

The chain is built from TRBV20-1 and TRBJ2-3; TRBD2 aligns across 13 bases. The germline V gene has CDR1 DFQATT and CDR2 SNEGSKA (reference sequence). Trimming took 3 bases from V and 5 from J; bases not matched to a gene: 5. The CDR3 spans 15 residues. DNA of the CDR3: TGCAGTGCTAGCGGACTAGCGGGAGAGTTAGATACGCAGTATTTT. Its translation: CSASGLAGELDTQYF.

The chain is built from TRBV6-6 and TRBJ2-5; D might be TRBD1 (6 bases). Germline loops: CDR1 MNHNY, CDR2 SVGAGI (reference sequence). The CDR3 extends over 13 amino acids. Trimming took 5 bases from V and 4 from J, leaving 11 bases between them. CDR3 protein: CASSVQGTETQYF. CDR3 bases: TGTGCCAGCAGTGTACAGGGTACAGAGACCCAGTACTTC.

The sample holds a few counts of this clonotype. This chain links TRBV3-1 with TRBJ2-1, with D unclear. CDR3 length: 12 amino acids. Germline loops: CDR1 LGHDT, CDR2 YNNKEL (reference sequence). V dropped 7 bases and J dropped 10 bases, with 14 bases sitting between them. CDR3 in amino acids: CASTSGSPEQFF. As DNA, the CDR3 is TGTGCCAGCACGAGTGGGTCTCCAGAGCAGTTCTTC.

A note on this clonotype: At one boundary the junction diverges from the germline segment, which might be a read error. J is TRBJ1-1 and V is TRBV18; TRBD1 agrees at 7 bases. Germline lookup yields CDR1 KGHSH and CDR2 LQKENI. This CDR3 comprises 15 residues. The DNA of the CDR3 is TGTGCCAGCTCACTGGGGCCGACAGGGAAGACTGAAGCCTTCTTT. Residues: CASSLGPTGKTEAFF.